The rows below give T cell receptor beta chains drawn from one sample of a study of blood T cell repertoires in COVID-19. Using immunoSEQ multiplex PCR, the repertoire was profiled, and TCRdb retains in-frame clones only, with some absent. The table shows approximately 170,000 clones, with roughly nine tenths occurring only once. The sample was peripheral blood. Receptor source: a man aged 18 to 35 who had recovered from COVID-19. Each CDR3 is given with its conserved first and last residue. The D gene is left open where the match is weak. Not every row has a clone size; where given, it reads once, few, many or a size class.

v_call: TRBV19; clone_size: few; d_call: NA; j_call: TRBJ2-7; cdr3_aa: CASAERAGLAYEQYF; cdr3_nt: TGTGCCAGTGCAGAGCGGGCTGGGCTCGCCTACGAGCAGTACTTC
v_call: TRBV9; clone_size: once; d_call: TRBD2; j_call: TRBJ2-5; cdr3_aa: CASSVFSGRSEETQYF; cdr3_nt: TGTGCCAGCAGCGTGTTTAGCGGGAGGAGCGAAGAGACCCAGTACTTC
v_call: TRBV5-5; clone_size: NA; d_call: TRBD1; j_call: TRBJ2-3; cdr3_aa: CASSYQGQGSITDTQYF; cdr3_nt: TGTGCCAGCAGCTACCAGGGACAGGGGAGTATAACAGATACGCAGTATTTT
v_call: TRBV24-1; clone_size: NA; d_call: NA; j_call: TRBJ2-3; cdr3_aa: CATSASSLLQYF; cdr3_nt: TGTGCCACCAGTGCGTCTAGCCTATTGCAGTATTTT
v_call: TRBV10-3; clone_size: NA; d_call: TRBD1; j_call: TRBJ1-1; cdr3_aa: CAIRGTGLEAFF; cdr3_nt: TGTGCCATCAGGGGGACAGGGCTTGAAGCTTTCTTT
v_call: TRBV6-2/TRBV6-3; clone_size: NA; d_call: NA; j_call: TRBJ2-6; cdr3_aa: CASSSLTDSGANVLTF; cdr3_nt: TGTGCCAGCAGTTCACTGACAGACTCTGGGGCCAACGTCCTGACTTTC
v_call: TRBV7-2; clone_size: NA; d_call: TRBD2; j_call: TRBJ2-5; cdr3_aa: CASSTSGGVQETQYF; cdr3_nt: TGTGCCAGCAGCACATCGGGGGGAGTTCAAGAGACCCAGTACTTC
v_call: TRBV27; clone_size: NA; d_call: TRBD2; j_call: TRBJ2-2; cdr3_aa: CASSSRGGGELFF; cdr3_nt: TGTGCCAGCAGTTCACGGGGAGGGGGGGAGCTGTTTTTT
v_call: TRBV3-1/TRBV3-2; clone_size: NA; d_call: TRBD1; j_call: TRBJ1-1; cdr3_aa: CASSPDRVNTEAFF; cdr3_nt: TGTGCCAGCAGCCCAGACAGGGTGAACACTGAAGCTTTCTTT
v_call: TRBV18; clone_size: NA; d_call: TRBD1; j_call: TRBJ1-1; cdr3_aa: CASSPLPRTGGADTEAFF; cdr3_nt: TGTGCCAGCTCACCACTTCCCCGGACAGGGGGCGCGGACACTGAAGCTTTCTTT
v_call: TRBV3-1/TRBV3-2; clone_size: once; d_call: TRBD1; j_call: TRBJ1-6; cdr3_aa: CASSRDRVNSPLHF; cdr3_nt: TGTGCCAGCAGCCGGGACAGGGTTAATTCACCCCTCCACTTT
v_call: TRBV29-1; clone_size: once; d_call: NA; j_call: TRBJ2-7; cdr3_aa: CSVAPAAGEQYF; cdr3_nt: TGCAGCGTTGCCCCCGCAGCGGGCGAGCAGTACTTC
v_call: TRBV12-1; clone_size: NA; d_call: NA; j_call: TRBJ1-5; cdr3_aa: CASSLPGGHQPQHF; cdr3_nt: TGTGCCAGCAGCCTGCCGGGGGGCCATCAGCCCCAGCATTTT
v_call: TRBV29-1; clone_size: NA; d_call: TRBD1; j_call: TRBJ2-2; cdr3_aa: CSVDLGTGGTGELFF; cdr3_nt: TGCAGCGTTGATTTAGGGACAGGGGGAACCGGGGAGCTGTTTTTT
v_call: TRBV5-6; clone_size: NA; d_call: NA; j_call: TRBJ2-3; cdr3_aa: CASSLVYTDTQYF; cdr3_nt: TGTGCCAGCAGCTTGGTATACACAGATACGCAGTATTTT
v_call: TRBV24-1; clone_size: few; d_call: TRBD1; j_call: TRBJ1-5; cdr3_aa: CASRDRVNQPQHF; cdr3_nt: TGTGCCTCCCGGGACAGGGTCAATCAGCCCCAGCATTTT
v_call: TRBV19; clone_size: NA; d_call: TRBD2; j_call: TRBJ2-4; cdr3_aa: CASNPSGRVNIQYF; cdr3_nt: TGTGCCAGTAACCCCAGCGGGAGGGTGAACATTCAGTACTTC
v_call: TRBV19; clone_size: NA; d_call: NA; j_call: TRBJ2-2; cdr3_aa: CASSIYSVNTGELFF; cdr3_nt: TGTGCCAGTAGTATATACTCCGTTAACACCGGGGAGCTGTTTTTT
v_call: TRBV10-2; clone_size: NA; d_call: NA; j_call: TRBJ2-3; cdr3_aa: CASTTGSRRDTQYF; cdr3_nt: TGCGCCAGCACCACGGGGTCCCGGAGAGATACGCAGTATTTT
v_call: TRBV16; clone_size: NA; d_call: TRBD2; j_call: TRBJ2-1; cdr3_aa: CASSPRLAGQSYNEQFF; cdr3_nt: TGTGCCAGCAGCCCGCGACTAGCGGGGCAATCCTACAATGAGCAGTTCTTC
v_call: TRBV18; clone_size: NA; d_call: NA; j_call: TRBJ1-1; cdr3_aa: CASSPRVFTEAFF; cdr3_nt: TGTGCCAGCTCACCGAGGGTGTTCACTGAAGCTTTCTTT
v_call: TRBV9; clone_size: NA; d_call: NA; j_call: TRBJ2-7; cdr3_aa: CASSVEVGGPLSPEQYF; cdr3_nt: TGTGCCAGCAGCGTAGAGGTAGGGGGACCACTTTCACCCGAGCAGTACTTC
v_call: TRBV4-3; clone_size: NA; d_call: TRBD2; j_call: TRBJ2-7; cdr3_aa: CASSRLAGYEQYF; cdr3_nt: TGCGCCAGCAGCAGACTAGCGGGATACGAGCAGTACTTC
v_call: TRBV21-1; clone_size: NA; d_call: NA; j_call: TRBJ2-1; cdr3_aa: CASSKGGGDTSYNEQFF; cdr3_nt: TGTGCCAGCAGCAAAGGAGGGGGGGACACCTCCTACAATGAGCAGTTCTTC
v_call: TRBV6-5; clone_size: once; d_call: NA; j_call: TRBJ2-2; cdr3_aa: CASSPDWGAGELFF; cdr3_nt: TGTGCCAGCAGCCCCGATTGGGGGGCCGGGGAGCTGTTTTTT
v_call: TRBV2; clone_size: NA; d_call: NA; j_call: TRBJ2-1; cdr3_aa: CASSESFFSYNEQFF; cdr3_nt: TGTGCCAGCAGTGAGTCGTTCTTCTCCTACAATGAGCAGTTCTTC
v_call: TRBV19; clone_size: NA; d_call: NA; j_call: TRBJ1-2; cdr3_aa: CASSMGVSGYTF; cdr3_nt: TGTGCCAGTAGTATGGGCGTGTCGGGCTACACCTTC
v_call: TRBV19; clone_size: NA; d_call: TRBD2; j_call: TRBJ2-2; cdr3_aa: CASRVAGRNTGELFF; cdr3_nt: TGTGCCAGTAGGGTAGCGGGAAGGAACACCGGGGAGCTGTTTTTT
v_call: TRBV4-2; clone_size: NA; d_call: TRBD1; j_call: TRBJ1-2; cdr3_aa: CASSQAWLDRGPGGYTF; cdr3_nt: TGTGCCAGCAGCCAGGCGTGGTTAGACAGGGGGCCCGGTGGCTACACCTTC
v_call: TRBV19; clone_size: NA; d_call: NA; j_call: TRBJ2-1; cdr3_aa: CASSISLFNEQFF; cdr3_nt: TGTGCCAGTAGTATTTCACTCTTCAATGAGCAGTTCTTC
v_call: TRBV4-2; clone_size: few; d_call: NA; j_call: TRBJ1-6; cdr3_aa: CASSQEWAPSSYNSPLHF; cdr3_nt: TGTGCCAGCAGCCAAGAATGGGCTCCGAGCTCCTATAATTCACCCCTCCACTTT
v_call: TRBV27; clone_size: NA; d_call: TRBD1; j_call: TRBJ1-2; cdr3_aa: CASSLRDRGIYGYTF; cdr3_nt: TGTGCCAGCAGTTTAAGGGACAGGGGTATCTATGGCTACACCTTC
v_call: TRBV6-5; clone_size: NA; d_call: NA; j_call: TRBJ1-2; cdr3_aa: CASSYTFTAKIYGYTF; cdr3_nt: TGTGCCAGCAGTTACACTTTTACAGCTAAAATCTATGGCTACACCTTC
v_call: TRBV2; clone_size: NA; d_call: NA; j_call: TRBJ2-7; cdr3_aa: CASKGDKAYEQYF; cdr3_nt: TGTGCCAGCAAAGGGGACAAGGCCTACGAGCAGTACTTC
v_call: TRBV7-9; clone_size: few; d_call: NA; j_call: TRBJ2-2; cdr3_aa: CASSAGPGDTGELFF; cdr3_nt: TGTGCCAGCAGCGCCGGCCCCGGGGACACCGGGGAGCTGTTTTTT
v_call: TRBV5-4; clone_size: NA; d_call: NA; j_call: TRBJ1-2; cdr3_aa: CASSLTGLDYGYTF; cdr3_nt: TGTGCCAGCAGCTTGACAGGGCTAGACTATGGCTACACCTTC
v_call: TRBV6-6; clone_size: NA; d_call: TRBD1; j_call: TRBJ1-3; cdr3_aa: CASQRDSQGNTIYF; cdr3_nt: TGTGCCAGCCAGAGGGACAGTCAAGGAAACACCATATATTTT
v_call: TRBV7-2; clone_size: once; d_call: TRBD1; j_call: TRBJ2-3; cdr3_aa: CASSFPGTGSYTQYF; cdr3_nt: TGTGCCAGCAGCTTTCCTGGGACAGGGTCATATACGCAGTATTTT
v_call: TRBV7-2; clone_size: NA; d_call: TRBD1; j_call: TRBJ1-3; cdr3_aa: CASSFGQGGNTIYF; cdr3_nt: TGTGCCAGCAGCTTTGGACAGGGTGGAAACACCATATATTTT
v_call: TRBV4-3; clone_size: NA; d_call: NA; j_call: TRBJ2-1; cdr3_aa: CASSQDRISNNEQFF; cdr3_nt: TGCGCCAGCAGCCAAGATAGGATTAGCAACAATGAGCAGTTCTTC
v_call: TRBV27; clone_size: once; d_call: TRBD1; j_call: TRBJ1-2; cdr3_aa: CASSPRDRVNYGYTF; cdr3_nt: TGTGCCAGCAGTCCGCGGGACAGGGTCAACTATGGCTACACCTTC
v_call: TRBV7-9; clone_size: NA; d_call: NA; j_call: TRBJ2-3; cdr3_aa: CASSLLGGRTDTQYF; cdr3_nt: TGTGCCAGCAGCTTACTCGGAGGGAGGACAGATACGCAGTATTTT
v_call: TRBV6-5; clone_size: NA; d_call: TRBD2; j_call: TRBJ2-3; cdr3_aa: CASSRGSTDTQYF; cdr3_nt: TGTGCCAGCAGTCGCGGGAGTACAGATACGCAGTATTTT
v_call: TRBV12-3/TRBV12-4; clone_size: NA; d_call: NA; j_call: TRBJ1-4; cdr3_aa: CASSFRGNEKLFF; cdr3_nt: TGTGCCAGCAGTTTTAGGGGTAATGAAAAACTGTTTTTT
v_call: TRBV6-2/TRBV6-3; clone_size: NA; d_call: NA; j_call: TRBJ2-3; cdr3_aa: CASSLSGEADTQYF; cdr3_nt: TGTGCCAGCAGCCTAAGCGGAGAGGCAGATACGCAGTATTTT
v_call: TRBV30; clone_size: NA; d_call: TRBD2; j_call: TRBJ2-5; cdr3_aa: CAWSAGLAAETQYF; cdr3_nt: TGTGCCTGGAGTGCTGGACTAGCGGCGGAGACCCAGTACTTC
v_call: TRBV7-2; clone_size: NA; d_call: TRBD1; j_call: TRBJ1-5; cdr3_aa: CASSRTGGNQPQHF; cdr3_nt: TGTGCCAGCAGCAGGACAGGGGGCAATCAGCCCCAGCATTTT
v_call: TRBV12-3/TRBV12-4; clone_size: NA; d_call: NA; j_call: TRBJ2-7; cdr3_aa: CASSLGAAYEQYF; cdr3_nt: TGTGCCAGCAGTTTAGGGGCAGCCTACGAGCAGTACTTC
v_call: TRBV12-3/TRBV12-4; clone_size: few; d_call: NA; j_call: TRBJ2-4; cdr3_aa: CASSLVRLQYF; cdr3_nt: TGTGCCAGCAGTTTAGTGAGGCTTCAGTACTTC
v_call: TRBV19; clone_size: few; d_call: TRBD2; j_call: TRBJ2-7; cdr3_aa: CASSRLAGSYEQYF; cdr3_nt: TGTGCCAGTAGCAGACTAGCGGGATCCTACGAGCAGTACTTC
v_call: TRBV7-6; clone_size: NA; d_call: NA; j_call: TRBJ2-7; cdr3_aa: CASSLAAVSSYEQYF; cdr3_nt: TGTGCCAGCAGCTTAGCCGCGGTTAGCTCCTACGAGCAGTACTTC
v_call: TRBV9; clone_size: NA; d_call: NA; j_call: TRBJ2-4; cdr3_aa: CASSVGGNNIQYF; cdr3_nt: TGTGCCAGCAGCGTAGGAGGGAATAACATTCAGTACTTC
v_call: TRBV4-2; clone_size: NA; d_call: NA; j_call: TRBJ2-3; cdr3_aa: CASSQGASTDTQYF; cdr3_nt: TGTGCCAGCAGCCAAGGGGCTAGCACAGATACGCAGTATTTT
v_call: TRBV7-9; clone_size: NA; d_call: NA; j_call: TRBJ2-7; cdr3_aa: CASSLLGDLDEQYF; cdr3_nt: TGTGCCAGCAGCTTATTAGGGGATCTGGACGAGCAGTACTTC
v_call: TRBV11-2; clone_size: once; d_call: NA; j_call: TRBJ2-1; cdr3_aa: CASSLVRSGEQFF; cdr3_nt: TGTGCCAGCAGCTTAGTTAGGAGTGGCGAGCAGTTCTTC